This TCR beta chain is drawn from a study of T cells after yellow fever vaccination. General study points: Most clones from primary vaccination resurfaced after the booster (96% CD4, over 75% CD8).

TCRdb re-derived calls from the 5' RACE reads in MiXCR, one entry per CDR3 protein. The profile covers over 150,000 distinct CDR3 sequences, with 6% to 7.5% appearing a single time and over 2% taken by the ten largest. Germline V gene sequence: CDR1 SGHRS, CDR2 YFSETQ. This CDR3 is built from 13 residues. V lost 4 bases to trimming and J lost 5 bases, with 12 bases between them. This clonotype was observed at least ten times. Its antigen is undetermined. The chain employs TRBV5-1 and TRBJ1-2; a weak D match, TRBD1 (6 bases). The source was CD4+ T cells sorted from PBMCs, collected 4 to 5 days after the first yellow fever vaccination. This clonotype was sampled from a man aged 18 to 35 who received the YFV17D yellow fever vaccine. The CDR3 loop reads CASSEDSSYGYTF. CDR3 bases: TGCGCCAGCAGCGAGGACAGTTCTTATGGCTACACCTTC.